The clone carrying this T cell receptor beta chain came up once. What it recognizes is unknown. This sample stems from a study of persistence of HIV-infected CD4 T cells. For the study at large: Anti-CD3/anti-CD28 stimulation activated a higher proportion of cells than antigen stimulation, with lower memory fraction.

Cells were stimulated nonspecifically with anti-CD3/anti-CD28 magnetic beads. CD4+ T cells upregulating both CD40 ligand and CD69 were sorted as responding cells. There are 14 residues in the CDR3. In germline, CDR1 is SGHRS, CDR2 YFSETQ. The V gene end was trimmed by 2 bases and the J gene end by 5 bases; junction bases not matched to a gene: 6. Sequencing used immunoSEQ version 4 in survey mode. Genomic DNA was diluted to 7.5 to 10 ng/uL, up to about 1 ug per sample. Generated by immunoSEQ multiplex PCR, the TCRdb table keeps only in-frame clones and is missing some. The profile covers 40,000 to 55,000 clones, with less than 90% appearing a single time and roughly 0.46% taken by the ten largest.

Sequencing was performed on CD4+ T cells sorted from PBMCs after approximately 20-hour stimulation, taken from a patient who received antiretroviral therapy. This chain connects TRBV5-1 to TRBJ2-7; TRBD1 aligns across 8 bases. This TCR was sampled from an adult woman with HIV who was CMV-seropositive. This chain's CDR3 is CASSFDRGGDEQYF. CDR3 coding DNA: TGCGCCAGCAGCTTCGACAGGGGTGGCGACGAGCAGTACTTC.